A selection of T cell receptor beta chains follows, all from one sample in a study of blood T cells in healthy people across ages. TCRdb itself ran the 5' RACE reads through MiXCR, one entry per CDR3 protein. The table lists over a million distinct CDR3 sequences, around 55% of them singletons. The source material was blood. These receptors all stem from a man between 18 and 29 years old in good health. The CDR3 runs from the conserved cysteine through the conserved F or W. A D gene is named only where the DNA matches it firmly. Rows may omit the clone size; those that give it use once, few, many or a size class.

CDR3 | DNA | D | J | size | V
CASSLEGSGYTF | TGTGCCAGCAGCTTAGAAGGGAGTGGCTACACCTTC | NA | TRBJ1-2 | NA | TRBV11-2
CASSQRQGDADTQYF | TGCGCCAGCAGCCAGCGGCAGGGGGACGCAGATACGCAGTATTTT | TRBD1 | TRBJ2-3 | NA | TRBV4-3
CASSLRTGYSNEQFF | TGTGCCAGCAGCCTCCGGACGGGATACTCCAATGAGCAGTTCTTC | NA | TRBJ2-1 | NA | TRBV3-1
CSAGRTDEQYF | TGCAGTGCTGGAAGGACAGACGAGCAGTACTTC | NA | TRBJ2-7 | NA | TRBV20-1
CASSLRTSMGDTQYF | TGTGCCAGCAGCTTACGGACTAGCATGGGGGATACGCAGTATTTT | TRBD2 | TRBJ2-3 | NA | TRBV5-4
CASSLGGQNYEQYF | TGCGCCAGCAGCTTGGGGGGACAGAACTACGAGCAGTACTTC | TRBD1 | TRBJ2-7 | few | TRBV5-1
CASNRSESTDTQYF | TGTGCCAGCAATCGGAGCGAAAGCACAGATACGCAGTATTTT | NA | TRBJ2-3 | NA | TRBV6-6
CASSGRQGVGEQYF | TGTGCCAGCAGTGGACGACAGGGGGTCGGTGAGCAGTACTTC | TRBD1 | TRBJ2-7 | NA | TRBV6-1
CASTQAGLNYEQYF | TGTGCCAGCACCCAGGCGGGATTAAACTACGAGCAGTACTTC | NA | TRBJ2-7 | NA | TRBV7-9
CASSPGLNRRGNTEAFF | TGTGCCAGCAGTCCAGGGCTGAATCGGAGGGGGAACACTGAAGCTTTCTTT | NA | TRBJ1-1 | once | TRBV6-6
CASSQVGGFQYF | TGCGCCAGCAGCCAAGTTGGGGGATTCCAGTACTTC | NA | TRBJ2-5 | NA | TRBV4-1